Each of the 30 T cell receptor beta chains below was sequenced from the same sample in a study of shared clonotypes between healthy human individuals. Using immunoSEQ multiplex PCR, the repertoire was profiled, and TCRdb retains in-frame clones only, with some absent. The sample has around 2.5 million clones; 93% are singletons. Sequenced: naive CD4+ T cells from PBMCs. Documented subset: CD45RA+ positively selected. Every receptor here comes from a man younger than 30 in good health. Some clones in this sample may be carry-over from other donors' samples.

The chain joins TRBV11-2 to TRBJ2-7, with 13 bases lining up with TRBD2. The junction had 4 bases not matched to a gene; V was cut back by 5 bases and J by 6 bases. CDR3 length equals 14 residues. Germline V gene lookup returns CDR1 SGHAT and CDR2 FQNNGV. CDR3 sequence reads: CASSNRLAGGEQYF. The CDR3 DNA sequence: TGTGCCAGCAGCAACAGACTAGCGGGAGGCGAGCAGTACTTC.

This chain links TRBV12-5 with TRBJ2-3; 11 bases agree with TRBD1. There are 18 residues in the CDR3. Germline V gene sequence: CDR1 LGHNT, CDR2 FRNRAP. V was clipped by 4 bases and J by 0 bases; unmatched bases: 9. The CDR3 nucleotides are TGTGCTAGTGGTTGGACAGGGGGCGACAAAACTAGCACAGATACGCAGTATTTT. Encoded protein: CASGWTGGDKTSTDTQYF.

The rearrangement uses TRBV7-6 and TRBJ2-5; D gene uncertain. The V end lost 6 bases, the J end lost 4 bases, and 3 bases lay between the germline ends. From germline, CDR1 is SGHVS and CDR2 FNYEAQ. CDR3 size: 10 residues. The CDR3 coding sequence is TGTGCCAGCAGGGGAGAGACCCAGTACTTC. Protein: CASRGETQYF.

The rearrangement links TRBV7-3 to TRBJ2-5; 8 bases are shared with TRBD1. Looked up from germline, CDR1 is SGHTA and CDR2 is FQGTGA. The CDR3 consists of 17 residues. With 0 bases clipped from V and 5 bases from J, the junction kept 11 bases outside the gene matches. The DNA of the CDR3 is TGTGCCAGCAGCTTAACGCCCGCAGGGGGCGATGTGGAGACCCAGTACTTC. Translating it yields CASSLTPAGGDVETQYF.

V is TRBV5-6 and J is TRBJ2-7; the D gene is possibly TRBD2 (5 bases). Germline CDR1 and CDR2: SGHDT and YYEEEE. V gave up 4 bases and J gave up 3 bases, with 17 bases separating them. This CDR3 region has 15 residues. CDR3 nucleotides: TGTGCCAGCAGCCATGGCCGGGGTTGGGGCTACGAGCAGTACTTC. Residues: CASSHGRGWGYEQYF.

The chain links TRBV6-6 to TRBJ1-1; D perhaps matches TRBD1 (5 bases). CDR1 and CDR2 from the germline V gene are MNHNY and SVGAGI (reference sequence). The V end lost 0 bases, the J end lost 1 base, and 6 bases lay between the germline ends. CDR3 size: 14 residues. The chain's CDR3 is CASSYSRENTEAFF. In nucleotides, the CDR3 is TGTGCCAGCAGTTACTCCAGGGAGAACACTGAAGCTTTCTTT.

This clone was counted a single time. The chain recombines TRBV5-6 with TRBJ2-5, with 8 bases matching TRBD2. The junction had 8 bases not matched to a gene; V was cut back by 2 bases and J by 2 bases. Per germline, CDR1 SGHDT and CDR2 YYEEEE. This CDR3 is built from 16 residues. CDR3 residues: CASSFWSGSPQETQYF. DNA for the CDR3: TGTGCCAGCAGCTTTTGGAGCGGGAGTCCTCAAGAGACCCAGTACTTC.

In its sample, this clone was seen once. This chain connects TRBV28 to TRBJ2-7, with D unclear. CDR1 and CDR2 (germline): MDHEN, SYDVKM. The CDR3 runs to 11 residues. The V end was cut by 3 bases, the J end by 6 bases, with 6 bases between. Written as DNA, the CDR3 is TGTGCCAGCAGTTTCAAAGGCGAGCAGTACTTC. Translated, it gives CASSFKGEQYF.

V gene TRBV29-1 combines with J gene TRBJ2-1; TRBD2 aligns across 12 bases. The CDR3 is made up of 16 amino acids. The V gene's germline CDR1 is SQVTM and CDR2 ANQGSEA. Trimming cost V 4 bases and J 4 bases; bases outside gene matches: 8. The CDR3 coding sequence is TGCAGCGTTGCTAGCGGGAGGGCCAGGAGTTACAATGAGCAGTTCTTC. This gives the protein CSVASGRARSYNEQFF.

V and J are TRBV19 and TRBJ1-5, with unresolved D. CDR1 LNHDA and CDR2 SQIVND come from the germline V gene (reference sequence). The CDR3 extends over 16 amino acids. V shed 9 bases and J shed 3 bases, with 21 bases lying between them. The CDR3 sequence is CARAMAGIPFNQPQHF. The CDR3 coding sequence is TGTGCCAGGGCTATGGCGGGGATCCCTTTCAATCAGCCCCAGCATTTT.

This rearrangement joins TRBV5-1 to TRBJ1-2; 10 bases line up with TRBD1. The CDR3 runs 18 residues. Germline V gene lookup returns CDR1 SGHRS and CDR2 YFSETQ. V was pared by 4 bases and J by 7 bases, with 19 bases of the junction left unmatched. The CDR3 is CASSPYTPTTGGAVGYTF. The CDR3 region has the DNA TGCGCCAGCAGCCCCTATACCCCTACGACAGGGGGCGCGGTTGGCTACACCTTC.

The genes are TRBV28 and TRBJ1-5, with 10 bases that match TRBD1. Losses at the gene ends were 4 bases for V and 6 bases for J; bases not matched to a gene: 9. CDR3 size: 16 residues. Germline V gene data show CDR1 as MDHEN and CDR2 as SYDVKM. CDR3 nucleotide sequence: TGTGCCAGCAGTTCCACGGCCGGGACAGGGGTTCAGCCCCAGCATTTT. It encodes CASSSTAGTGVQPQHF. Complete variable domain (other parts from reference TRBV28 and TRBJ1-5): DVKVTQSSRYLVKRTGEKVFLECVQDMDHENMFWYRQDPGLGLRLIYFSYDVKMKEKGDIPEGYSVSREKKERFSLILESASTNQTSMYLCASSSTAGTGVQPQHFGDGTRLSIL.

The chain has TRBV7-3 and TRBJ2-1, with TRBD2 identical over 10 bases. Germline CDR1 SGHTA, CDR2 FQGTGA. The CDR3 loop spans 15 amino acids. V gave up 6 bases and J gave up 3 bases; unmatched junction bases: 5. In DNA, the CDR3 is TGTGCCAGCAGACTAGCGGGGAGCCTCTACAATGAGCAGTTCTTC. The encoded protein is CASRLAGSLYNEQFF.

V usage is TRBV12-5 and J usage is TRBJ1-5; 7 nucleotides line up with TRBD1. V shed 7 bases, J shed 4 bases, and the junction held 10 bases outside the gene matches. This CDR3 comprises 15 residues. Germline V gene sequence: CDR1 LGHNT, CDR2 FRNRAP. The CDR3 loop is CASVRGDSRNQPQHF. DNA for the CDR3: TGTGCTAGTGTACGGGGGGACAGTCGTAATCAGCCCCAGCATTTT.

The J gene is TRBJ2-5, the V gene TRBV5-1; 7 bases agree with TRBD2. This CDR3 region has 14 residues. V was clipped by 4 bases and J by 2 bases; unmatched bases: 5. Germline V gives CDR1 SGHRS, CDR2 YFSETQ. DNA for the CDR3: TGCGCCAGCAGCAAAGCGGGGTTACAAGAGACCCAGTACTTC. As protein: CASSKAGLQETQYF.

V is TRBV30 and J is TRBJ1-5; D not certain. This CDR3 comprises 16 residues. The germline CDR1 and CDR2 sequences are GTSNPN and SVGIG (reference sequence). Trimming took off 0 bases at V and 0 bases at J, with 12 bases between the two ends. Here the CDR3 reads CAWSVLGRYSNQPQHF. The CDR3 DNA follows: TGTGCCTGGAGTGTACTCGGACGGTATAGCAATCAGCCCCAGCATTTT.

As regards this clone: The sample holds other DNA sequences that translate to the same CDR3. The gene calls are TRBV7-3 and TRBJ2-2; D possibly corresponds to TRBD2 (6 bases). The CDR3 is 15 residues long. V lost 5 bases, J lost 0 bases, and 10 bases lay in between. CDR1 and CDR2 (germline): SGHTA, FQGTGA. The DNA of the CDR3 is TGTGCCAGCAGCGCGGGGCTAGCGAACACCGGGGAGCTGTTTTTT. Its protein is CASSAGLANTGELFF.

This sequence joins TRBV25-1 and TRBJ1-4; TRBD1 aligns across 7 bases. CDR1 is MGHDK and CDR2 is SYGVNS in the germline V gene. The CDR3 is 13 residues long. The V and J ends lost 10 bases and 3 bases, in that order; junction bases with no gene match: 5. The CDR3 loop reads CATKGQPNEKLFF. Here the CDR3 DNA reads TGTGCCACCAAGGGACAGCCTAATGAAAAACTGTTTTTT.

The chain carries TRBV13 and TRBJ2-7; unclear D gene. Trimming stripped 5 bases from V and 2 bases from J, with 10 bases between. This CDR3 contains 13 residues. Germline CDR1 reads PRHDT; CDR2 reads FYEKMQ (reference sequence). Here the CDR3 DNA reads TGTGCCAGCAGCGTTCTGGCAGCCTACGAGCAGTACTTC. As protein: CASSVLAAYEQYF.

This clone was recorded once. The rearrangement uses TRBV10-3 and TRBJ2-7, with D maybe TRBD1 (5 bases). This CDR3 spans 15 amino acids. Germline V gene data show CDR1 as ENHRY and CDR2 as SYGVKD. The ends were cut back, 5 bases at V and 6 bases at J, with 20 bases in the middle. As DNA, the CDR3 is TGTGCCATCAGTTCCCAGGGTTTCGACCGCCGCGAGCAGTACTTC. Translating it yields CAISSQGFDRREQYF.

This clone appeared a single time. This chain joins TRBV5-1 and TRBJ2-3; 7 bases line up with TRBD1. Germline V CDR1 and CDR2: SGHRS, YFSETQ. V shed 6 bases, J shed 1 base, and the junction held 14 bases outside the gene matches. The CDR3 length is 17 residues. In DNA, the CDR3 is TGCGCCAGCACCGTGGACAGGCTTGGTCGTGGCACAGATACGCAGTATTTT. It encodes CASTVDRLGRGTDTQYF.

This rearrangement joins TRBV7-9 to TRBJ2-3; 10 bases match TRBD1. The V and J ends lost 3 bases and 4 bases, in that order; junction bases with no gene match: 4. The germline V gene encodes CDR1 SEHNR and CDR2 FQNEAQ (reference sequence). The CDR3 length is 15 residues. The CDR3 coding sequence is TGTGCCAGCAGCTTCGGACAGGGGGGAGCAGATACGCAGTATTTT. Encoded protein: CASSFGQGGADTQYF.

The CDR3, as DNA: TGTGCCAGCATCACAGTGGGGCAGTCGAACACCGGGGAGCTGTTTTTT. It translates to CASITVGQSNTGELFF. This rearrangement joins TRBV21-1 to TRBJ2-2; the table's D gene call, TRBD1, was not cross checked with the DNA. TRBV21-1 is labeled a pseudogene. This CDR3 comprises 16 residues.

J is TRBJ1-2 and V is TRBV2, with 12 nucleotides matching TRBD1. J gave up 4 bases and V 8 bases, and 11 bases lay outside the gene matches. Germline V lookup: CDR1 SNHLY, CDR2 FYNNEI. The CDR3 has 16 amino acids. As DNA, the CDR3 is TGTGCCAGCCTGGCTGGGACAGGGGGCGCGGGCTATGGCTACACCTTC. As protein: CASLAGTGGAGYGYTF.

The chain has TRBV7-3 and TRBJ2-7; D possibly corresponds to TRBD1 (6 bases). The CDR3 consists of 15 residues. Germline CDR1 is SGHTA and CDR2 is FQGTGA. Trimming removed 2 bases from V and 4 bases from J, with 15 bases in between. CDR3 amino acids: CASSLDSSRGYEQYF. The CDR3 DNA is TGTGCCAGCAGCTTAGATTCCTCAAGGGGGTACGAGCAGTACTTC.

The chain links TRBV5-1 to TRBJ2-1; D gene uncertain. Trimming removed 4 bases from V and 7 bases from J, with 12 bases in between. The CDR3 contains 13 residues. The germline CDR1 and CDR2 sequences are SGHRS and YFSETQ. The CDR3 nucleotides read TGCGCCAGCAGCCAAACAGCTGAGAATGAGCAGTTCTTC. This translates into CASSQTAENEQFF.

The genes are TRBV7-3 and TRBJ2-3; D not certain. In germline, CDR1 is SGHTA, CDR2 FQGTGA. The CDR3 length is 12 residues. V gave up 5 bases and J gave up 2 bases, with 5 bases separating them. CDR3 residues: CASSLPTDTQYF. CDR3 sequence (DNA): TGTGCCAGCAGCCTCCCCACAGATACGCAGTATTTT.

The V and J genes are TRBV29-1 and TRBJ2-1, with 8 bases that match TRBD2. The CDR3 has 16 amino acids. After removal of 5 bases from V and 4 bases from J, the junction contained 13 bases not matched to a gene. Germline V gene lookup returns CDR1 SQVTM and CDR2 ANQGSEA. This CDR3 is CSVLGGQTSGYNEQFF. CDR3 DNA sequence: TGCAGCGTTCTGGGGGGGCAAACTAGCGGTTACAATGAGCAGTTCTTC.

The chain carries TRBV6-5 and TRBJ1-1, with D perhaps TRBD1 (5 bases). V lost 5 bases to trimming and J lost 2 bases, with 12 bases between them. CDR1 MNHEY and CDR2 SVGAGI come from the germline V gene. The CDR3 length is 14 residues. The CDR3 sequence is CASSAAGGNTEAFF. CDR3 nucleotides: TGTGCCAGCAGTGCCGCCGGGGGAAACACTGAAGCTTTCTTT.

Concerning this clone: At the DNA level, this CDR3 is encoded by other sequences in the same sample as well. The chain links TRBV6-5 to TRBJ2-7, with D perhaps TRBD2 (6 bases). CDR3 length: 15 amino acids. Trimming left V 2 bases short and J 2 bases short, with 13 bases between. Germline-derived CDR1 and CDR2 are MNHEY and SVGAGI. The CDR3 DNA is TGTGCCAGCAGTTACAGATCCGGCGGGACCTACGAGCAGTACTTC. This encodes CASSYRSGGTYEQYF.